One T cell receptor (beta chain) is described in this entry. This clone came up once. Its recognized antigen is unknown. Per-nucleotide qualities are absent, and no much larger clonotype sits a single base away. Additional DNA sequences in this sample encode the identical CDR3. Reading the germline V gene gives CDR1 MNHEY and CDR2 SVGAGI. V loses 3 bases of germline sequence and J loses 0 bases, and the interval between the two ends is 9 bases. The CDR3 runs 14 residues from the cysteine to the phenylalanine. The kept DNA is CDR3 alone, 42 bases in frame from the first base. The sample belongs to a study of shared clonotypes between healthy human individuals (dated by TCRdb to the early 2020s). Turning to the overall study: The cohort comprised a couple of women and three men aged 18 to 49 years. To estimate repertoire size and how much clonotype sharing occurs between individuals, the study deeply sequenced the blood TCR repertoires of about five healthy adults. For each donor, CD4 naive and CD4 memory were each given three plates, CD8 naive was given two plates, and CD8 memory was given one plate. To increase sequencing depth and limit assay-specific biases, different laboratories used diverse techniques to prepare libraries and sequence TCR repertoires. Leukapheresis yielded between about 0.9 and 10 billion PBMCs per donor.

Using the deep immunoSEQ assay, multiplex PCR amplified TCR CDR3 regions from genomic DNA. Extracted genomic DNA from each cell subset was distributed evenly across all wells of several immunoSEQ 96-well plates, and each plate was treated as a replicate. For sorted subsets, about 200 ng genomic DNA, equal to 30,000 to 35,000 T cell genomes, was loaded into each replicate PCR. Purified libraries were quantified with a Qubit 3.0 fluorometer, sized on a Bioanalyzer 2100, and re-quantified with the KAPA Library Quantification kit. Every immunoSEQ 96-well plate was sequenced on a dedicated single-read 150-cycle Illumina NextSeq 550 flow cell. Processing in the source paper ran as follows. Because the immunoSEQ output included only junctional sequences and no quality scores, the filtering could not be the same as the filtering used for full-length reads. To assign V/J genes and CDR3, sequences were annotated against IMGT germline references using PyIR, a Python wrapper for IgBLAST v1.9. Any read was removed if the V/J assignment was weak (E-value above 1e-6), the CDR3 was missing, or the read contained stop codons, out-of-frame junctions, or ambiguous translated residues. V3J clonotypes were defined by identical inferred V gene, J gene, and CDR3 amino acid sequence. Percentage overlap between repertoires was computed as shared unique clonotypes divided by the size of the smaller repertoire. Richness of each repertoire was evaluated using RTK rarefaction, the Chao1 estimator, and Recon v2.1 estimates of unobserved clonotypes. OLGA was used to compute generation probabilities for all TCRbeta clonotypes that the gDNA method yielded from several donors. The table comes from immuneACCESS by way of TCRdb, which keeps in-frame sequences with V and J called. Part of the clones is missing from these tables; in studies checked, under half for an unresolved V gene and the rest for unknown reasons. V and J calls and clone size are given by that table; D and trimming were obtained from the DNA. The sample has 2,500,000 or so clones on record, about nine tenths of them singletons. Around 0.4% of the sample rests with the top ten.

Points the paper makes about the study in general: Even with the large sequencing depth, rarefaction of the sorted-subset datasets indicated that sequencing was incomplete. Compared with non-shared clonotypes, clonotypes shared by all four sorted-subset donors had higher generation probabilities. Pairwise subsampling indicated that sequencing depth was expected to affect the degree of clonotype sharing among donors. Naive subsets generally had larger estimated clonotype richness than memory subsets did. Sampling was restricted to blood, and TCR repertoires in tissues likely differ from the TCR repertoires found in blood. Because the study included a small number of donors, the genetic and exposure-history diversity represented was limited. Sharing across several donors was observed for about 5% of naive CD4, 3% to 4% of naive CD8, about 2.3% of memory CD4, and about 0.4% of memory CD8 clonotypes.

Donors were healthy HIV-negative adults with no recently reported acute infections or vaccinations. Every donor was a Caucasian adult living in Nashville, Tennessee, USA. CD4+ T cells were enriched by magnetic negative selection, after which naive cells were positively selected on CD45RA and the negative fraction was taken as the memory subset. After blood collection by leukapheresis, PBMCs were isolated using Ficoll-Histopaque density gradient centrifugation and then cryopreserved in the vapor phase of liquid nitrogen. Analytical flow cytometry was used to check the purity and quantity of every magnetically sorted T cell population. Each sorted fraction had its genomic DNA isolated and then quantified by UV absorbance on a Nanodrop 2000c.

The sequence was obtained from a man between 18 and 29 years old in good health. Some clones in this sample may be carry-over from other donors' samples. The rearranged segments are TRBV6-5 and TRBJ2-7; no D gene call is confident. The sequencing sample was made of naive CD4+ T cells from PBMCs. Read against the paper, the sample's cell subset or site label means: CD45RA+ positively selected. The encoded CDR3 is CASSYSYSSYEQYF. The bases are TGTGCCAGCAGTTATTCCTACTCCTCCTACGAGCAGTACTTC.